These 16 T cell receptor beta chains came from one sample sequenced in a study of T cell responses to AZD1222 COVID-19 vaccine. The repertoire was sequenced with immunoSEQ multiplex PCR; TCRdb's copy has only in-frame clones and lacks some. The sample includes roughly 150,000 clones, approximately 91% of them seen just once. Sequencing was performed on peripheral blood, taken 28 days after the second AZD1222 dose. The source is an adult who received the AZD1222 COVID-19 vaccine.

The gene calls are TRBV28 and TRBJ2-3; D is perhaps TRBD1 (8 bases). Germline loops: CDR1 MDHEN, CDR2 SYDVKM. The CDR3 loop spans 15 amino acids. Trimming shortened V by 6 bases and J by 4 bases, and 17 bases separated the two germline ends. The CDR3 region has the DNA TGTGCCAGCAGCTATGGACAGGGAGGGCCAGATACGCAGTATTTT. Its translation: CASSYGQGGPDTQYF.

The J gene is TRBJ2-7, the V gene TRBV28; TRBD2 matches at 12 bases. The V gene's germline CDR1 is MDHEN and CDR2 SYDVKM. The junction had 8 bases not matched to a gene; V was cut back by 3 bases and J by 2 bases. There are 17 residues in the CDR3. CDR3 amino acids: CASSFQRTSGNAYEQYF. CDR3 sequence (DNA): TGTGCCAGCAGTTTCCAAAGGACTAGCGGGAATGCCTACGAGCAGTACTTC.

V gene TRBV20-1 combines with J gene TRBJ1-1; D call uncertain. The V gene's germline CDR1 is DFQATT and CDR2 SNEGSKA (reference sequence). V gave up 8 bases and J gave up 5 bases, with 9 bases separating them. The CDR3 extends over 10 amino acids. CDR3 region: CSLRGTEAFF. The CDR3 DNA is TGCAGTCTCCGGGGAACTGAAGCTTTCTTT.

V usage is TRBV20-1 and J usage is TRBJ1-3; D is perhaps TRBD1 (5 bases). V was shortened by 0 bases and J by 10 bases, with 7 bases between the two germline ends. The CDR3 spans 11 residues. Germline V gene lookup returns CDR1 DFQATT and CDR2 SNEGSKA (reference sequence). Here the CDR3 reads CSAREGVTIYF. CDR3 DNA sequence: TGCAGTGCTAGAGAGGGGGTAACCATATATTTT.

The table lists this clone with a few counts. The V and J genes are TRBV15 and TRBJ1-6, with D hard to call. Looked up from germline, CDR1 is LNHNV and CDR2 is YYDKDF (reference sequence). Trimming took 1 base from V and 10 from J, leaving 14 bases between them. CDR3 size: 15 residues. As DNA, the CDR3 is TGTGCCACCAGCAGAGCTATTACTCAGAGCTCACCCCTCCACTTT. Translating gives CATSRAITQSSPLHF.

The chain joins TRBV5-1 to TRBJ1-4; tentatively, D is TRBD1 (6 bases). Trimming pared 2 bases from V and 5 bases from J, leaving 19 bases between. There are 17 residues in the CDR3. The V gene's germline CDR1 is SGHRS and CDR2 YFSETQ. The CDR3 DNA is TGCGCCAGCAGCTTAGGATACAGACAGGTAGAAAATGAAAAACTGTTTTTT. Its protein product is CASSLGYRQVENEKLFF.

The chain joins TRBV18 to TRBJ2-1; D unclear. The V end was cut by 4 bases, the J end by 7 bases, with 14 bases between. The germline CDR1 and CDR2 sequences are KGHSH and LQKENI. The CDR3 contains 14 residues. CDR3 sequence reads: CASSLSPGRNEQFF. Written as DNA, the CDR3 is TGTGCCAGCTCACTCTCGCCCGGACGAAATGAGCAGTTCTTC.

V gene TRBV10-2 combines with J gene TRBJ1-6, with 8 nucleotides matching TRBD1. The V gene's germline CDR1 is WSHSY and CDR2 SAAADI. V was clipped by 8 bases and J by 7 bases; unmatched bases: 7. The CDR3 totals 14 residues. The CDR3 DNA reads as TGCGCCAGCTCGGACAGGGCGGGAAATTCACCCCTCCACTTT. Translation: CASSDRAGNSPLHF.

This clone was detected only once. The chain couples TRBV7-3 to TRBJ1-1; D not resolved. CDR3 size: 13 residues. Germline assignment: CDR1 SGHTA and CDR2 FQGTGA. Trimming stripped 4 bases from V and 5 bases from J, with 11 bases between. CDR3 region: CASSSSPGTEAFF. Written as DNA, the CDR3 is TGTGCCAGCAGCTCAAGCCCTGGGACTGAAGCTTTCTTT.

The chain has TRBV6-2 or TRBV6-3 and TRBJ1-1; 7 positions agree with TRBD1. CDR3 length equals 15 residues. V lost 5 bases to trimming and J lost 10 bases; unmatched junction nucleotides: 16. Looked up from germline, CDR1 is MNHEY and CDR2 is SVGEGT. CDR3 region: CASSRRQGGTKGAFF. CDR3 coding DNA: TGTGCCAGCAGTCGTCGACAGGGAGGGACGAAGGGAGCTTTCTTT.

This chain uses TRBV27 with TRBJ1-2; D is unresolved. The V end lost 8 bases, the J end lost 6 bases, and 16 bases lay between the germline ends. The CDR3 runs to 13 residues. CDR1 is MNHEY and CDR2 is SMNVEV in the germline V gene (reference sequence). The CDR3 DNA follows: TGTGCCAGCGGTAGGTCGCAACCCCATGGCTACACCTTC. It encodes CASGRSQPHGYTF.

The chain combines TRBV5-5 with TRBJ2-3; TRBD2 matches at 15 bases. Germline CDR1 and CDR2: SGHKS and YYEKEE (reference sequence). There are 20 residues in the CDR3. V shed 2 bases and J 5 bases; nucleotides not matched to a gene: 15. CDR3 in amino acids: CASSFTPGLAGGFVGDTQYF. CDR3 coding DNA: TGTGCCAGCAGCTTTACACCGGGACTAGCGGGGGGATTTGTCGGAGATACGCAGTATTTT.

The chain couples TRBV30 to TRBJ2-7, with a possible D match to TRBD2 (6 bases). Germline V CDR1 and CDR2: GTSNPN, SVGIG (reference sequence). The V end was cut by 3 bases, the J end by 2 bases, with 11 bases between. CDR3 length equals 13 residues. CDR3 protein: CAWREGFPYEQYF. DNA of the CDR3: TGTGCCTGGAGGGAGGGCTTTCCCTACGAGCAGTACTTC.

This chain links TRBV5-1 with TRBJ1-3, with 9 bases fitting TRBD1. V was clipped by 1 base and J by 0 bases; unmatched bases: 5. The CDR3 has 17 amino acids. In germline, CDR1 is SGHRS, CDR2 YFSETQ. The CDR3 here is CASSLHTGQGSGNTIYF. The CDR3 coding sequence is TGCGCCAGCAGCTTGCACACGGGACAGGGCTCTGGAAACACCATATATTTT.

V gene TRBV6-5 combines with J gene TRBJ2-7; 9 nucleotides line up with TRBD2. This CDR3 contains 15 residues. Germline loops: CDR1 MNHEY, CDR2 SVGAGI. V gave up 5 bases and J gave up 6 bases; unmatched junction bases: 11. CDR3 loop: CASSPRAGGTSEQYF. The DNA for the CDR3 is TGTGCCAGCAGTCCCCGGGCGGGGGGGACTTCCGAGCAGTACTTC.

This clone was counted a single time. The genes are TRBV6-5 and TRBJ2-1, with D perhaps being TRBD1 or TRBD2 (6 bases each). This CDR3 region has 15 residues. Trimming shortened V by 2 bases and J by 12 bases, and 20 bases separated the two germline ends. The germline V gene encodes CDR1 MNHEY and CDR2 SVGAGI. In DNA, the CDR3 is TGTGCCAGCAGTTACGAATCCCCGGGGGCCACGGGGCAGTTCTTC. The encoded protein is CASSYESPGATGQFF.